Below are 5 T cell receptor beta chains sequenced from a single sample in a study of blood T cell repertoires in COVID-19. TCRdb's table, derived via immunoSEQ multiplex PCR, lists solely in-frame clones and lacks some. The table shows under 200,000 clones, with about 85% occurring only once. The sample comprised PBMCs or T cells enriched from blood (not recorded which). The origin of the receptors is a woman in her 40s with acute COVID-19.

The genes are TRBV27 and TRBJ2-1, with 14 bases identical to TRBD2. V lost 7 bases, J lost 6 bases, and 14 bases stayed unmatched. The germline gives CDR1 MNHEY, CDR2 SMNVEV (reference sequence). This CDR3 contains 18 residues. The chain's CDR3 is CASNPLPGTSGRVNEQFF. The CDR3 region has the DNA TGTGCCAGCAATCCCTTGCCCGGGACTAGCGGGAGAGTCAATGAGCAGTTCTTC.

This sequence joins TRBV11-2 and TRBJ2-7; D gene ambiguous. Trimming took 0 bases from V and 4 from J, leaving 13 bases between them. From germline, CDR1 is SGHAT and CDR2 FQNNGV. The CDR3 runs 15 residues. The CDR3 here is CASSLDGLPGYEQYF. In nucleotides, the CDR3 is TGTGCCAGCAGCTTAGACGGCCTTCCCGGGTACGAGCAGTACTTC.

This chain connects TRBV7-6 to TRBJ2-2; D possibly corresponds to TRBD2 (5 bases). CDR3 size: 15 residues. The ends were cut back, 5 bases at V and 3 bases at J, with 13 bases in the middle. CDR1 SGHVS and CDR2 FNYEAQ come from the germline V gene. The CDR3 nucleotides read TGTGCCAGCAGCCTCCCGAGGGCTGACACCGGGGAGCTGTTTTTT. Translating it yields CASSLPRADTGELFF.

V usage is TRBV7-8 and J usage is TRBJ2-7; a possible D gene is TRBD1 (6 bases). The V gene lost 5 bases and the J gene lost 5 bases, with 19 bases spanning the gap. The CDR3 loop spans 15 amino acids. The germline V gene encodes CDR1 SGHVS and CDR2 FQNEAQ. As DNA, the CDR3 is TGTGCCAGCAGCCCCCCGGGACAATCTCTCCACGAGCAGTACTTC. Protein product: CASSPPGQSLHEQYF.

This rearrangement joins TRBV9 to TRBJ1-2; D gene ambiguous. V was clipped by 1 base and J by 8 bases, with 18 bases between them. Per the germline V gene, CDR1 is SGDLS and CDR2 is YYNGEE. This CDR3 region has 15 residues. CDR3 amino acids: CASSVWEDSAGGYTF. CDR3 DNA: TGTGCCAGCAGCGTATGGGAAGATTCGGCGGGCGGCTACACCTTC.